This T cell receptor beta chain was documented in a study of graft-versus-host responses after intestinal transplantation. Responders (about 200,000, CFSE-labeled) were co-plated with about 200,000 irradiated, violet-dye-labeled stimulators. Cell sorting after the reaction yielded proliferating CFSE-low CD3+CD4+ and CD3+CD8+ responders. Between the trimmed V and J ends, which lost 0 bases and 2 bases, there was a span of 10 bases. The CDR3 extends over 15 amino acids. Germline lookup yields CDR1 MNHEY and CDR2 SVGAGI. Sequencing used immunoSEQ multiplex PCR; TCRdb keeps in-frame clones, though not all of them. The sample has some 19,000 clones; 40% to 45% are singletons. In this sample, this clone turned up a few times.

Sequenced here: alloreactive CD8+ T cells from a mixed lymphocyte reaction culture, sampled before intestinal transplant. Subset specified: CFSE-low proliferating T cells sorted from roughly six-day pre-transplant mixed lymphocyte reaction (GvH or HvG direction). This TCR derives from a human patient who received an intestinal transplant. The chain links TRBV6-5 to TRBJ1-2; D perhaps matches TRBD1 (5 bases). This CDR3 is CASSYSGTTNYGYTF. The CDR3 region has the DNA TGTGCCAGCAGTTACTCGGGGACGACCAACTATGGCTACACCTTC.